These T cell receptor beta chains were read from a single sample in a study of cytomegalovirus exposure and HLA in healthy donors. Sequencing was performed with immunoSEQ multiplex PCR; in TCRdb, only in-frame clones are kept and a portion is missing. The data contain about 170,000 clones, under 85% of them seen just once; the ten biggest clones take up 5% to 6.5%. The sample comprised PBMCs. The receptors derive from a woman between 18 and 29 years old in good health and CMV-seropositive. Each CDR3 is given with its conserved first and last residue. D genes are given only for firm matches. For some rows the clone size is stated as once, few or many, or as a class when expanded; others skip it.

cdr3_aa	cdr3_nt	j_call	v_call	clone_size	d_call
CASSNRGRDEKLFF	TGTGCCAGTAGTAACAGGGGGCGTGATGAAAAACTGTTTTTT	TRBJ1-4	TRBV19	NA	TRBD1
CASSFLPVYGYTF	TGTGCCAGCAGCTTCCTCCCCGTTTATGGCTACACCTTC	TRBJ1-2	TRBV5-4	NA	NA
CASSSLAGGVNEQFF	TGCGCCAGCAGCTCCCTAGCGGGAGGGGTGAATGAGCAGTTCTTC	TRBJ2-1	TRBV5-1	NA	TRBD2
CASSFGGNTQYF	TGTGCCAGCAGTTTCGGGGGAAATACGCAGTATTTT	TRBJ2-3	TRBV6-1	NA	NA
CLGGEQYF	TGCTTAGGAGGGGAGCAGTACTTC	TRBJ2-7	TRBV21-1	NA	NA
CAIRDATSGSYNEQFF	TGTGCCATCAGAGACGCTACTAGCGGCTCCTACAATGAGCAGTTCTTC	TRBJ2-1	TRBV10-3	NA	TRBD2
CASSPSGNTEAFF	TGTGCCAGCAGCCCCTCGGGGAACACTGAAGCTTTCTTT	TRBJ1-1	TRBV6-5	once	NA
CASSLGAGVLGYAF	TGTGCCAGCAGCTTGGGGGCAGGGGTTTTGGGCTACGCCTTC	TRBJ1-2	TRBV5-4	NA	NA
CASSLEGRGSLSEQFF	TGCGCCAGCAGCTTGGAGGGCAGGGGGTCTCTAAGTGAGCAGTTCTTC	TRBJ2-1	TRBV5-1	NA	TRBD1
CASSLAQGVQETQYF	TGTGCCAGCAGCTTAGCGCAGGGGGTACAAGAGACCCAGTACTTC	TRBJ2-5	TRBV7-2	NA	TRBD1
CASSDKRAWQKLFF	TGTGCCAGCAGTGATAAGAGGGCTTGGCAAAAACTGTTTTTT	TRBJ1-4	TRBV6-1	few	NA
CASSPERSVNAGELFF	TGTGCCAGCAGTCCCGAGCGAAGCGTTAACGCCGGGGAGCTGTTTTTT	TRBJ2-2	TRBV27	NA	NA
CASSGTTSGGPFF	TGTGCCAGCAGCGGGACGACTAGCGGGGGACCGTTCTTC	TRBJ2-1	TRBV9	few	TRBD2
CASSYTGDRHGYTF	TGTGCCAGCAGCTACACTGGGGACAGGCATGGCTACACCTTC	TRBJ1-2	TRBV13	once	TRBD1
CSSSLAPGEAFF	TGTTCCAGCAGCTTAGCGCCAGGAGAAGCTTTCTTT	TRBJ1-1	TRBV7-9	NA	NA
CASSLASQRGTQETQYF	TGTGCTAGCAGCTTAGCGTCCCAGCGGGGGACTCAAGAGACCCAGTACTTC	TRBJ2-5	TRBV7-7	NA	TRBD2
CASSALGQAEENIQYF	TGTGCCAGCAGCGCCCTGGGACAGGCAGAAGAAAACATTCAGTACTTC	TRBJ2-4	TRBV9	NA	TRBD1
CASSQSGGANNEQFF	TGCGCCAGCAGCCAAAGCGGGGGGGCCAACAATGAGCAGTTCTTC	TRBJ2-1	TRBV4-1	once	TRBD2
CASSRTGTGLPLAYEQYF	TGTGCCAGCAGCCGCACCGGGACAGGGCTCCCCTTAGCCTACGAGCAGTACTTC	TRBJ2-7	TRBV7-9	NA	TRBD1
CASSRRGTGELFF	TGTGCCAGCTCCCGAAGGGGTACCGGGGAGCTGTTTTTT	TRBJ2-2	TRBV27	NA	NA
CSSSYGQGNYGYTF	TGTTCCAGCAGCTACGGACAGGGGAACTATGGCTACACCTTC	TRBJ1-2	TRBV7-9	NA	TRBD1
CATKTGGHEQYF	TGTGCCACCAAGACAGGGGGCCACGAGCAGTACTTC	TRBJ2-7	TRBV10-3	NA	TRBD1
CASSSISREIETQYF	TGTGCCAGCAGCTCCATATCCAGGGAAATAGAGACCCAGTACTTC	TRBJ2-5	TRBV6-6	NA	NA